A selection of T cell receptor beta chains follows, all from one sample in a study of T-cell reconstitution after alpha-beta-depleted transplantation in children. TCRdb analysed the PCR reads with MiXCR anew, one entry per CDR3 protein. The sample lists 200,000 to 250,000 distinct CDR3 sequences; about a tenth were seen once. The specimen was PBMCs, collected before TCRalphabeta/CD19-depleted stem cell transplant. The receptor source for this set is a child younger than two with acute myeloid leukemia, due to receive a stem cell transplant. CDR3s include the opening cysteine and the closing phenylalanine or tryptophan. D genes are given only for firm matches. Clone size appears in some rows only: once, few, many, or a class for an expanded clone.

v_call	j_call	clone_size	cdr3_length	d_call	cdr3_aa	cdr3_nt
TRBV19	TRBJ1-2	NA	14	NA	CASSIEQGYDGYTF	TGTGCCAGTAGTATAGAACAGGGATATGATGGCTACACCTTC
TRBV6-1	TRBJ2-7	many	13	TRBD1	CASSKGQVYEQYF	TGTGCCAGCAGTAAGGGACAGGTTTACGAGCAGTACTTC
TRBV20-1	TRBJ1-1	many	14	NA	CSARGGQGYAEAFF	TGCAGTGCTAGGGGGGGTCAGGGTTATGCTGAAGCTTTCTTT
TRBV2	TRBJ1-6	many	17	NA	CASTGGGTSSYNSPLHF	TGTGCCAGCACCGGTGGCGGTACCAGCTCCTATAATTCACCCCTCCACTTT
TRBV19	TRBJ2-5	few	15	NA	CASSIWLAAKETQYF	TGTGCCAGTAGTATTTGGCTCGCCGCAAAGGAGACCCAGTACTTC
TRBV12-3/TRBV12-4	TRBJ1-1	NA	14	TRBD1	CASSLRTGAMTAFF	TGTGCCAGCAGCCTCCGGACAGGGGCGATGACAGCTTTCTTT
TRBV20-1	TRBJ2-3	many	12	NA	CSAKINTDTQYF	TGCAGTGCCAAGATCAACACAGATACGCAGTATTTT
TRBV5-1	TRBJ1-2	many	16	TRBD1	CASSSGQGRVSYGYTF	TGCGCCAGCAGCTCGGGACAGGGAAGAGTGAGCTATGGCTACACCTTC
TRBV28	TRBJ1-1	many	14	TRBD1	CASTPRTGAFTAFF	TGTGCCAGCACCCCCAGGACAGGGGCGTTTACGGCTTTCTTT
TRBV12-3/TRBV12-4	TRBJ1-2	many	14	TRBD1	CASSTTGRGDGYTF	TGTGCCAGCAGTACGACAGGGAGAGGTGATGGCTACACCTTC
TRBV11-2	TRBJ2-5	many	15	NA	CASSLGRQYQETQYF	TGTGCCAGCAGCTTAGGCCGACAGTACCAAGAGACCCAGTACTTC
TRBV4-1	TRBJ1-1	many	15	NA	CASSQETGRGTEAFF	TGCGCCAGCAGCCAAGAGACGGGGCGAGGCACTGAAGCTTTCTTT
TRBV20-1	TRBJ2-1	many	16	TRBD2	CSARYWTGGSYNEQFF	TGCAGTGCTAGATATTGGACGGGGGGCTCCTACAATGAGCAGTTCTTC
TRBV28	TRBJ1-1	many	14	NA	CASSYGDNRAEAFF	TGTGCCAGCAGTTACGGGGACAACCGAGCTGAAGCTTTCTTT